These 4 T cell receptor beta chains share one sample of origin, sequenced in a study of control samples from healthy donors and cancer patients. The method was immunoSEQ multiplex PCR; TCRdb's version includes in-frame clones alone and lacks a portion of them. Here the sample spans fewer than 200,000 clones, roughly 90% being singletons. Input material: blood. These receptors were obtained from a woman aged 45 to 65 in good health.

This chain connects TRBV4-2 to TRBJ1-2, with 7 positions matching TRBD1. With 6 bases clipped from V and 5 bases from J, the junction kept 12 bases outside the gene matches. CDR1 is LGHNA and CDR2 is YNFKEQ in the germline V gene. The CDR3 extends over 15 amino acids. For the CDR3, the DNA is TGTGCCAGCAGTCAGGGGGGGGGCGCAGATTATGGCTACACCTTC. Translation: CASSQGGGADYGYTF.

Written as DNA, the CDR3 is TGTGCCTGGAAGGGGACCATGAACACTGAAGCTTTCTTT. It translates to CAWKGTMNTEAFF. The V call is TRBV30, the J call TRBJ1-1; tentatively, D is TRBD1 (5 bases). The CDR3 is 13 amino acids. Germline lookup yields CDR1 GTSNPN and CDR2 SVGIG (reference sequence). Trimming stripped 4 bases from V and 0 bases from J, with 9 bases between. Variable domain in full (rest from reference TRBV30 and TRBJ1-1): SQTIHQWPATLVQPVGSPLSLECTVEGTSNPNLYWYRQAAGRGLQLLFYSVGIGQISSEVPQNLSASRPQDRQFILSSKKLLLSDSGFYLCAWKGTMNTEAFFGQGTRLTVV.

This clone has only a few counts. This chain uses TRBV3-1 (or the pseudogene TRBV3-2) with TRBJ2-4; D might be TRBD2 (5 bases). There are 13 residues in the CDR3. The V end was cut by 4 bases, the J end by 15 bases, with 19 bases between. The germline V gene has CDR1 LGHDT and CDR2 YNNKEL (reference sequence). For the CDR3, the DNA is TGTGCCAGCAGCCCGACGGACTTTCTGACGGTGTACTTC. Translating gives CASSPTDFLTVYF.

This clone showed up just a few times. The chain uses TRBV18 and TRBJ2-1, with a tentative D call TRBD1 (6 bases). Trimming removed 3 bases from V and 0 bases from J, with 15 bases in between. This CDR3 is built from 17 residues. Germline lookup yields CDR1 KGHSH and CDR2 LQKENI. The CDR3 loop is CASSPSTGSSSYNEQFF. The CDR3 DNA sequence: TGTGCCAGCTCACCGTCGACAGGCTCGAGCTCCTACAATGAGCAGTTCTTC.